The rows below give T cell receptor beta chains drawn from one sample of a study of T-cell reconstitution after alpha-beta-depleted transplantation in children. TCRdb processed the PCR reads anew with MiXCR; each CDR3 protein has one entry. This table has hundreds of thousands of distinct CDR3 sequences, about 15% appearing once. The specimen was PBMCs, mostly from graft donor cells, collected 360 days after TCRalphabeta/CD19-depleted stem cell transplant. The receptors here all came from a male patient between 10 and 17 years old who had a stem cell transplant for acute lymphoblastic leukemia, so the T cells may come from the graft donor. Both conserved end residues are part of each CDR3. The order of the fields is J gene, V gene, D gene, clone size, CDR3 protein, CDR3 DNA. The D gene is left open where the match is weak. For some rows the clone size is stated as once, few or many, or as a class when expanded; others skip it.

j_call: TRBJ2-5
v_call: TRBV6-6
d_call: -
clone_size: -
cdr3_aa: CASTLPGRETQYF
cdr3_nt: TGTGCCAGCACCCTCCCAGGGAGGGAGACCCAGTACTTC

j_call: TRBJ1-2
v_call: TRBV20-1
d_call: TRBD1
clone_size: -
cdr3_aa: CSATGQGALGNYGYTF
cdr3_nt: TGCAGTGCCACAGGACAGGGGGCTCTGGGAAACTATGGCTACACCTTC

j_call: TRBJ2-3
v_call: TRBV28
d_call: -
clone_size: many
cdr3_aa: CASSLSKVNPFTDTQYF
cdr3_nt: TGTGCCAGCAGTTTGAGCAAAGTGAACCCTTTCACAGATACGCAGTATTTT

j_call: TRBJ2-7
v_call: TRBV5-1
d_call: -
clone_size: many
cdr3_aa: CASSFGGERRDEQYF
cdr3_nt: TGCGCCAGCAGCTTTGGAGGGGAGCGTCGGGACGAGCAGTACTTC

j_call: TRBJ1-3
v_call: TRBV29-1
d_call: TRBD1
clone_size: once
cdr3_aa: CSVGTAFSGNAIYF
cdr3_nt: TGCAGCGTCGGGACAGCGTTCTCTGGAAACGCCATATATTTT

j_call: TRBJ2-2
v_call: TRBV5-1
d_call: TRBD2
clone_size: few
cdr3_aa: CASRLTSGRWNTGELFF
cdr3_nt: TGCGCCAGCAGATTGACTAGCGGGAGGTGGAACACCGGGGAGCTGTTTTTT

j_call: TRBJ1-5
v_call: TRBV15
d_call: TRBD1
clone_size: once
cdr3_aa: CATSANGQAINQPQHF
cdr3_nt: TGTGCCACCAGCGCTAACGGACAGGCCATCAATCAGCCCCAGCATTTT

j_call: TRBJ2-1
v_call: TRBV5-6
d_call: TRBD1
clone_size: few
cdr3_aa: CASSTRTGQAYNEQFF
cdr3_nt: TGTGCCAGCAGCACCCGGACAGGGCAAGCCTACAATGAGCAGTTCTTC

j_call: TRBJ1-1
v_call: TRBV6-9
d_call: -
clone_size: -
cdr3_aa: CASSLGGDYLDKISEAFF
cdr3_nt: TGTGCCAGCAGTTTGGGAGGGGACTATCTAGACAAGATATCTGAAGCTTTCTTT

j_call: TRBJ2-5
v_call: TRBV5-6
d_call: -
clone_size: -
cdr3_aa: CASSLGALGETQYF
cdr3_nt: TGTGCCAGCAGCTTAGGGGCCCTGGGGGAGACCCAGTACTTC

j_call: TRBJ2-7
v_call: TRBV5-1
d_call: -
clone_size: -
cdr3_aa: CASSLFDRIGHEQYF
cdr3_nt: TGCGCCAGCAGCTTGTTCGACAGAATCGGCCACGAGCAGTACTTC

j_call: TRBJ2-7
v_call: TRBV5-1
d_call: TRBD1
clone_size: few
cdr3_aa: CASSVSGTGGSGTPYEQYF
cdr3_nt: TGCGCCAGCAGCGTCTCCGGGACAGGGGGCTCGGGAACCCCCTACGAGCAGTACTTC

j_call: TRBJ1-3
v_call: TRBV10-3
d_call: -
clone_size: -
cdr3_aa: CAISRQVTLPKGNTIYF
cdr3_nt: TGTGCCATCAGTCGACAGGTCACCCTGCCGAAGGGTAACACCATATATTTT

j_call: TRBJ2-5
v_call: TRBV11-2
d_call: -
clone_size: -
cdr3_aa: CASSRRGGETQYF
cdr3_nt: TGTGCCAGCAGCCGGCGGGGTGGGGAGACCCAGTACTTC

j_call: TRBJ2-3
v_call: TRBV12-3/TRBV12-4
d_call: -
clone_size: few
cdr3_aa: CASSSHGTQYF
cdr3_nt: TGTGCCAGCAGTAGCCATGGTACGCAGTATTTT

j_call: TRBJ2-7
v_call: TRBV19
d_call: -
clone_size: once
cdr3_aa: CASSITSGGYYEQYF
cdr3_nt: TGTGCCAGTAGTATAACCAGCGGAGGTTACTACGAGCAGTACTTC

j_call: TRBJ2-1
v_call: TRBV20-1
d_call: TRBD2
clone_size: few
cdr3_aa: CSAHSGFNNEQFF
cdr3_nt: TGCAGTGCCCATAGCGGGTTTAACAATGAGCAGTTCTTC

j_call: TRBJ2-1
v_call: TRBV18
d_call: TRBD2
clone_size: many
cdr3_aa: CASSPRPSGNNEQFF
cdr3_nt: TGTGCCAGCAGCCCCCGACCTAGCGGCAACAATGAGCAGTTCTTC

j_call: TRBJ2-2
v_call: TRBV6-1
d_call: TRBD2
clone_size: few
cdr3_aa: CASRTGTRGELFF
cdr3_nt: TGTGCCAGCAGGACCGGGACTAGAGGGGAGCTGTTTTTT

j_call: TRBJ2-5
v_call: TRBV2
d_call: -
clone_size: -
cdr3_aa: CASRRSETQYF
cdr3_nt: TGTGCCAGCAGACGAAGTGAGACCCAGTACTTC

j_call: TRBJ2-4
v_call: TRBV2
d_call: TRBD2
clone_size: few
cdr3_aa: CASRGRLAGEENIQYF
cdr3_nt: TGTGCCAGCAGGGGCAGACTAGCGGGAGAGGAAAACATTCAGTACTTC

j_call: TRBJ2-7
v_call: TRBV30
d_call: -
clone_size: -
cdr3_aa: CAWNPRQSYEQYF
cdr3_nt: TGTGCCTGGAATCCTAGGCAGTCCTACGAGCAGTACTTC

j_call: TRBJ2-1
v_call: TRBV7-2
d_call: TRBD2
clone_size: few
cdr3_aa: CASSLGPLAAYEQFF
cdr3_nt: TGTGCCAGCAGCTTAGGACCACTAGCGGCCTATGAGCAGTTCTTC

j_call: TRBJ2-1
v_call: TRBV3-1
d_call: TRBD2
clone_size: -
cdr3_aa: CASSRAGGYEQFF
cdr3_nt: TGTGCCAGCAGCCGAGCGGGAGGCTATGAGCAGTTCTTC

j_call: TRBJ2-1
v_call: TRBV20-1
d_call: -
clone_size: few
cdr3_aa: CSARVPEQFF
cdr3_nt: TGCAGTGCTAGAGTACCGGAGCAGTTCTTC

j_call: TRBJ2-3
v_call: TRBV12-3/TRBV12-4
d_call: -
clone_size: few
cdr3_aa: CASSLALRLEVPDTQYF
cdr3_nt: TGTGCCAGCAGTTTAGCCCTGCGACTCGAGGTCCCAGATACGCAGTATTTT

j_call: TRBJ2-7
v_call: TRBV28
d_call: -
clone_size: -
cdr3_aa: CASSFTAELYEQYF
cdr3_nt: TGTGCCAGCAGTTTCACCGCAGAACTCTACGAGCAGTACTTC